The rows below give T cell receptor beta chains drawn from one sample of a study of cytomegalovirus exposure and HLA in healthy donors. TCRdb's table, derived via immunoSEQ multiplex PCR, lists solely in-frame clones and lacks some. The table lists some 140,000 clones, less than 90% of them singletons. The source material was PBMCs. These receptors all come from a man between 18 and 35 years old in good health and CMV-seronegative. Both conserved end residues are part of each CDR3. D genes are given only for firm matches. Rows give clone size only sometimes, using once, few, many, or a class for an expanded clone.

CDR3aa: CASSEGTGGLRNYGYTF
CDR3nt: TGTGCCAGCAGTGAGGGGACAGGGGGTCTAAGGAACTATGGCTACACCTTC
d_gene: TRBD1
j_gene: TRBJ1-2
v_gene: TRBV6-1
abundance: once

CDR3aa: CASSPRGRETQYF
CDR3nt: TGTGCCAGCTCCCCCAGGGGTCGGGAGACCCAGTACTTC
d_gene: .
j_gene: TRBJ2-5
v_gene: TRBV5-5
abundance: .

CDR3aa: CASVAGETQYF
CDR3nt: TGCGCCAGCGTAGCGGGGGAGACCCAGTACTTC
d_gene: TRBD2
j_gene: TRBJ2-5
v_gene: TRBV10-2
abundance: .

CDR3aa: CASSIQGNNYGYTF
CDR3nt: TGTGCCAGTAGTATACAGGGAAATAACTATGGCTACACCTTC
d_gene: .
j_gene: TRBJ1-2
v_gene: TRBV19
abundance: .

CDR3aa: CASSSRKGDPYEQYF
CDR3nt: TGTGCCAGCAGCTCCCGTAAGGGGGACCCCTACGAGCAGTACTTC
d_gene: .
j_gene: TRBJ2-7
v_gene: TRBV13
abundance: .

CDR3aa: CASSLTGNTEAFF
CDR3nt: TGTGCCAGCAGCTTAACAGGGAACACTGAAGCTTTCTTT
d_gene: .
j_gene: TRBJ1-1
v_gene: TRBV5-5
abundance: .

CDR3aa: CASSQASYSNEQFF
CDR3nt: TGCGCCAGCAGCCAAGCGTCCTACTCCAATGAGCAGTTCTTC
d_gene: .
j_gene: TRBJ2-1
v_gene: TRBV4-3
abundance: .

CDR3aa: CASSYSVDSSGQYF
CDR3nt: TGTGCCAGCAGTTACTCGGTGGATAGTAGCGGGCAGTACTTC
d_gene: .
j_gene: TRBJ2-7
v_gene: TRBV6-5
abundance: .

CDR3aa: CASSQSNEKLFF
CDR3nt: TGTGCCAGCAGCCAGTCTAATGAAAAACTGTTTTTT
d_gene: .
j_gene: TRBJ1-4
v_gene: TRBV5-4
abundance: .

CDR3aa: CASSSLSYEQYF
CDR3nt: TGTGCCAGCAGCTCCCTCTCCTACGAGCAGTACTTC
d_gene: .
j_gene: TRBJ2-7
v_gene: TRBV7-2
abundance: .

CDR3aa: CSVEGRGRDYGYTF
CDR3nt: TGCAGCGTTGAAGGCAGGGGGCGAGACTATGGCTACACCTTC
d_gene: TRBD1
j_gene: TRBJ1-2
v_gene: TRBV29-1
abundance: few

CDR3aa: CASSLQGLEDIQYF
CDR3nt: TGTGCCAGCAGCCTCCAGGGGCTCGAGGACATTCAGTACTTC
d_gene: .
j_gene: TRBJ2-4
v_gene: TRBV6-1
abundance: .

CDR3aa: CASSKGMNTEAFF
CDR3nt: TGTGCCAGTAGTAAGGGGATGAACACTGAAGCTTTCTTT
d_gene: .
j_gene: TRBJ1-1
v_gene: TRBV19
abundance: .

CDR3aa: CASSQETATTNEKLFF
CDR3nt: TGCGCCAGCAGCCAAGAGACAGCGACAACTAATGAAAAACTGTTTTTT
d_gene: .
j_gene: TRBJ1-4
v_gene: TRBV4-3
abundance: once

CDR3aa: CAWSTQAGEAFF
CDR3nt: TGTGCCTGGAGTACACAGGCTGGTGAAGCTTTCTTT
d_gene: .
j_gene: TRBJ1-1
v_gene: TRBV30
abundance: few

CDR3aa: CASSLARTISNQPQHF
CDR3nt: TGTGCCAGCAGCCTCGCGAGGACAATTAGCAATCAGCCCCAGCATTTT
d_gene: .
j_gene: TRBJ1-5
v_gene: TRBV7-8
abundance: .

CDR3aa: CASGNVYTIYF
CDR3nt: TGTGCCTCGGGGAATGTATACACCATATATTTT
d_gene: .
j_gene: TRBJ1-3
v_gene: TRBV6-5
abundance: once

CDR3aa: CASSGGYGGAEAFF
CDR3nt: TGTGCCAGCAGCGGGGGATACGGAGGGGCTGAAGCTTTCTTT
d_gene: .
j_gene: TRBJ1-1
v_gene: TRBV11-1
abundance: .

CDR3aa: CASRLGWGQGATTGELFF
CDR3nt: TGTGCCAGCAGACTTGGTTGGGGACAGGGGGCGACGACCGGGGAGCTGTTTTTT
d_gene: TRBD1
j_gene: TRBJ2-2
v_gene: TRBV28
abundance: .

CDR3aa: CASSGLAGGPDTQYF
CDR3nt: TGTGCCAGCAGTGGACTAGCGGGAGGCCCAGATACGCAGTATTTT
d_gene: TRBD2
j_gene: TRBJ2-3
v_gene: TRBV6-1
abundance: .

CDR3aa: CASSTGTGLGEQFF
CDR3nt: TGTGCCAGCAGTACCGGGACAGGGCTGGGTGAGCAGTTCTTC
d_gene: TRBD1
j_gene: TRBJ2-1
v_gene: TRBV6-6
abundance: .

CDR3aa: CASSPGLAGSTQYF
CDR3nt: TGTGCCAGCAGCCCCGGACTAGCGGGCTCTACGCAGTATTTT
d_gene: TRBD2
j_gene: TRBJ2-3
v_gene: TRBV11-1
abundance: .

CDR3aa: CASSSSGNTEAFF
CDR3nt: TGTGCCAGTAGTTCCTCAGGGAACACTGAAGCTTTCTTT
d_gene: .
j_gene: TRBJ1-1
v_gene: TRBV19
abundance: .

CDR3aa: CASSLETDGYNQPQHF
CDR3nt: TGTGCCAGCAGTTTAGAGACAGATGGATACAATCAGCCCCAGCATTTT
d_gene: .
j_gene: TRBJ1-5
v_gene: TRBV28
abundance: .

CDR3aa: CASSEMGGNPINEQFF
CDR3nt: TGCGCCAGCAGTGAGATGGGCGGGAACCCCATCAATGAGCAGTTCTTC
d_gene: .
j_gene: TRBJ2-1
v_gene: TRBV10-1
abundance: .

CDR3aa: CASSLDGHRETQYF
CDR3nt: TGTGCCAGCAGCTTAGACGGACATCGGGAGACCCAGTACTTC
d_gene: .
j_gene: TRBJ2-5
v_gene: TRBV7-9
abundance: .

CDR3aa: CASSLGQGAIYEQYF
CDR3nt: TGTGCCAGTAGCTTGGGACAGGGGGCGATTTACGAGCAGTACTTC
d_gene: TRBD1
j_gene: TRBJ2-7
v_gene: TRBV19
abundance: .

CDR3aa: CASSIYRDRPYNEQFF
CDR3nt: TGTGCCAGCAGCATTTACCGGGACAGACCCTACAATGAGCAGTTCTTC
d_gene: TRBD1
j_gene: TRBJ2-1
v_gene: TRBV5-8
abundance: .

CDR3aa: CASSLSTDLYEQYF
CDR3nt: TGCGCCAGCAGCTTGTCGACAGACCTTTACGAGCAGTACTTC
d_gene: .
j_gene: TRBJ2-7
v_gene: TRBV5-1
abundance: many